This T cell receptor beta chain is from a study of PD-L1 blockade in urothelial cancer. General study points: The study found that durable-benefit patients expanded tumor-associated blood clones more at 3 weeks.

Clones were sequenced by immunoSEQ multiplex PCR, and TCRdb holds only the in-frame ones, with some missing. Here the sample spans over 35,000 clones, approximately 89% being singletons. Looked up from germline, CDR1 is MNHEY and CDR2 is SVGAGI. This CDR3 spans 13 amino acids. Trimming took 6 bases from V and 0 from J, leaving 6 bases between them. This sample's time point: pretreatment peripheral blood. In the case of this clone: Antigen specificity is unknown.

The J gene is TRBJ1-3, the V gene TRBV6-5; D is undetermined. The source was PBMCs, collected around atezolizumab (anti-PD-L1) treatment. The TCR originated in a woman between 55 and 75 years old with urothelial cancer. This CDR3 reads CASSQLSGNTIYF. CDR3 bases: TGTGCCAGCAGCCAACTCTCTGGAAACACCATATATTTT.